A selection of T cell receptor beta chains follows, all from one sample in a study of Ad26.COV2.S vaccination and SARS-CoV-2 variants. Data came from immunoSEQ multiplex PCR; TCRdb stores just in-frame clones and leaves some out. This table has 500,000 or so clones, about 88% appearing once. The source material was peripheral blood, sampled in a trial of Ad26.COV2.S vaccine versus placebo. The receptors originated from a person aged 18-65 years who received the Ad26.COV2.S COVID-19 vaccine or a placebo. CDR3s leave out the opening cysteine and the closing phenylalanine or tryptophan.

v_gene: TRBV5-5
CDR3aa: ASSSTGTGLST

v_gene: TRBV6-5
CDR3aa: ASTSNEQF

v_gene: TRBV7-9
CDR3aa: ASSLTATTNEKLF

v_gene: TRBV28
CDR3aa: ASSVGAENTGELF

v_gene: TRBV2
CDR3aa: ASRGYINTEAF

v_gene: TRBV11-3
CDR3aa: ASMLNTEAF

v_gene: TRBV18
CDR3aa: ASSQLTGTYEQY

v_gene: TRBV7-2
CDR3aa: ASSPRAGNEQF

v_gene: TRBV12-5
CDR3aa: ASRSGNPYNEQF

v_gene: TRBV7-9
CDR3aa: ASSEIGQGPS

v_gene: TRBV28
CDR3aa: ASSLFRGTYNSPLH

v_gene: TRBV4-2
CDR3aa: ASSQLTDLYNSPLH

v_gene: TRBV10-1
CDR3aa: ASRETRGSWYNEQF

v_gene: TRBV18
CDR3aa: ASSPLGGENTEAF

v_gene: TRBV6-5
CDR3aa: ASSYQRGGDTGELF

v_gene: TRBV7-2
CDR3aa: ASSLQGSTNIQY

v_gene: TRBV4-3
CDR3aa: ASSQDLGQPQH

v_gene: TRBV6-1
CDR3aa: ASSEANLGGYT

v_gene: TRBV7-2
CDR3aa: ASSPQGMRNGYT

v_gene: TRBV6-6
CDR3aa: ASRRGPRAPSYEQY

v_gene: TRBV6-2/TRBV6-3
CDR3aa: ASSYPTGRGSSYNEQF

v_gene: TRBV12-3/TRBV12-4
CDR3aa: ASSLHTEAF

v_gene: TRBV11-2
CDR3aa: ASRTGRGGRYNEQF

v_gene: TRBV28
CDR3aa: ASREGGQENYGYT

v_gene: TRBV6-1
CDR3aa: ASSERRRDRGWDTEAF

v_gene: TRBV3-1/TRBV3-2
CDR3aa: ASSQDSSGGELF

v_gene: TRBV5-1
CDR3aa: ASSEWHEQF

v_gene: TRBV4-2
CDR3aa: ASSSESEVWGTEAF

v_gene: TRBV5-1
CDR3aa: ASSVDRPNTEAF

v_gene: TRBV13
CDR3aa: ASSRQGDLAKNIQY

v_gene: TRBV9
CDR3aa: ASSVEGRVGTEAF

v_gene: TRBV2
CDR3aa: ATIRTDTQY

v_gene: TRBV6-4
CDR3aa: ASSGDSGSHNEQF

v_gene: TRBV14
CDR3aa: ASSPRTRGGVNTEAF